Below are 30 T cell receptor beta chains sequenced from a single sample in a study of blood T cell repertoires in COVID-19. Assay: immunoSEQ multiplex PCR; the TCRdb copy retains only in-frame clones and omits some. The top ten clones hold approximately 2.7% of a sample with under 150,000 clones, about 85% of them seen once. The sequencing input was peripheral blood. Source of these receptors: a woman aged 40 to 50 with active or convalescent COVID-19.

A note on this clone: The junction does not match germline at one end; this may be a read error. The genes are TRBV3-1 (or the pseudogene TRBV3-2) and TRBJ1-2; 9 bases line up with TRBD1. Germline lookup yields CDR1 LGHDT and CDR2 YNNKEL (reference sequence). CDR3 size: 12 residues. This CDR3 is CASSQDSGQGSF. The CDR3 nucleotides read TGTGCCAGCAGCCAGGATTCGGGACAGGGTTCCTTC.

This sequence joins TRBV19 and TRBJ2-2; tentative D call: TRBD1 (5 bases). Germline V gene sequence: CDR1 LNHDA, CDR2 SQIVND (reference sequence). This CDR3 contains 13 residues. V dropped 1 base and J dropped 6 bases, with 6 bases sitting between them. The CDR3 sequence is CASSIGGPGELFF. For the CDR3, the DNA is TGTGCCAGTAGTATAGGGGGCCCCGGGGAGCTGTTTTTT. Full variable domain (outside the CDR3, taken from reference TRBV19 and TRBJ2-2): DGGITQSPKYLFRKEGQNVTLSCEQNLNHDAMYWYRQDPGQGLRLIYYSQIVNDFQKGDIAEGYSVSREKKESFPLTVTSAQKNPTAFYLCASSIGGPGELFFGEGSRLTVL.

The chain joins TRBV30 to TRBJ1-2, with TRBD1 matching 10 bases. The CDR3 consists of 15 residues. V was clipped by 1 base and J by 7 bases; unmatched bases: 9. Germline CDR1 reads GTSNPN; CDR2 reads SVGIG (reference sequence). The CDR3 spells CAWSAGTGEGSGYTF. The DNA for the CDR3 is TGTGCCTGGAGTGCTGGGACAGGGGAGGGGAGTGGCTACACCTTC.

The CDR3 sequence is CASTLRRGLETQYF. The CDR3 DNA sequence: TGTGCCAGCACCTTGAGGAGAGGGTTGGAGACCCAGTACTTC. The chain employs TRBV7-2 and TRBJ2-5, with D perhaps TRBD2 (5 bases). Trimming removed 7 bases from V and 5 bases from J, with 17 bases in between. The CDR3 consists of 14 residues. The V gene's germline CDR1 is SGHTA and CDR2 FQGNSA.

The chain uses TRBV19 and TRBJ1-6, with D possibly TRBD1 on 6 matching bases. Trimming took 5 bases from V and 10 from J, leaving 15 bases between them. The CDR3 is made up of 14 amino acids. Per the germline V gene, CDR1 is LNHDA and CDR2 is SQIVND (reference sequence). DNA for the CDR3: TGTGCCAGTAGTGTCGGACAGCCCACCTCACCCCTCCACTTT. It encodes CASSVGQPTSPLHF.

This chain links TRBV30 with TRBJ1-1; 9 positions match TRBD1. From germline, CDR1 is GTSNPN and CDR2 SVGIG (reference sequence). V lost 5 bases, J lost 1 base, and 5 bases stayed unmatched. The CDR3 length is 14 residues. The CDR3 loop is CAWARTGANTEAFF. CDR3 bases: TGTGCCTGGGCCCGGACAGGGGCGAACACTGAAGCTTTCTTT.

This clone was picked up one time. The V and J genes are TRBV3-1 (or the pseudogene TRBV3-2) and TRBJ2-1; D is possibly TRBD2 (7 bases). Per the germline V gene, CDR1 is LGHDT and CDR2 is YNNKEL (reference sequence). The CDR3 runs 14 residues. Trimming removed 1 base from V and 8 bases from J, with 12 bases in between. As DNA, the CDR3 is TGTGCCAGCAGCCAAGGCTGGGGGGGCGATGAGCAGTTCTTC. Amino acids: CASSQGWGGDEQFF.

DNA for the CDR3: TGTGCCAGCAGCTTGGGGAGAGATACGCAGTATTTT. Encoded protein: CASSLGRDTQYF. The chain carries TRBV5-8 and TRBJ2-3; D is uncertain. Germline CDR1 SGHTS, CDR2 YDEGEE. V lost 0 bases to trimming and J lost 5 bases, with 4 bases between them. The CDR3 consists of 12 residues.

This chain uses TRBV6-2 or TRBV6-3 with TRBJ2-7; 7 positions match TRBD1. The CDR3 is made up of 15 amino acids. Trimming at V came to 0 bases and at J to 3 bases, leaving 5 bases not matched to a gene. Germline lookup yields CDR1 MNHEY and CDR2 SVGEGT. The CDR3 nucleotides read TGTGCCAGCAGTTACTCGTTGGCAGGGGGCTACGAGCAGTACTTC. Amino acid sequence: CASSYSLAGGYEQYF.

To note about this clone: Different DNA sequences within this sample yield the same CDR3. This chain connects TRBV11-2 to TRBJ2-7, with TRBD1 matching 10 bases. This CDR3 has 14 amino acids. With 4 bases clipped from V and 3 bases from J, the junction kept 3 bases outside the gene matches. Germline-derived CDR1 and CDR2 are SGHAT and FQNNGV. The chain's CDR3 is CASSSGQGDYEQYF. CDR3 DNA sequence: TGTGCCAGCAGCTCCGGACAGGGGGACTACGAGCAGTACTTC.

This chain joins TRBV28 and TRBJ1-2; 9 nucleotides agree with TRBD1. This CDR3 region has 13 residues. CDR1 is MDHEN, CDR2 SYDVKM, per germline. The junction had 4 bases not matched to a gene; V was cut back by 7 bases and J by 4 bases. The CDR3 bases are TGTGCCAGCACAGGGGACAGGGCCTATGGCTACACCTTC. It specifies CASTGDRAYGYTF.

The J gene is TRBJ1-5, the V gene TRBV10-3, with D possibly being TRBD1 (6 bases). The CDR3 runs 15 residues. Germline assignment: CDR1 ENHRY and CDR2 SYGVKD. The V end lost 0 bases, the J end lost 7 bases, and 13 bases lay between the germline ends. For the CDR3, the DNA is TGTGCCATCAGTGAGTCGGGCAGGGGTGAGCAGCCCCAGCATTTT. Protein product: CAISESGRGEQPQHF.

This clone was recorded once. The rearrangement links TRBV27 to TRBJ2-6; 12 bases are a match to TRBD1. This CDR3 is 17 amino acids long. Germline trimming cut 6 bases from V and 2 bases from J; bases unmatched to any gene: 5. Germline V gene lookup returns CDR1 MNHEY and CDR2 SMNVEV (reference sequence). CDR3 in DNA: TGTGCCAGCAGGCCGGGACAGGGGGCGCCTGGGGCCAACGTCCTGACTTTC. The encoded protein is CASRPGQGAPGANVLTF.

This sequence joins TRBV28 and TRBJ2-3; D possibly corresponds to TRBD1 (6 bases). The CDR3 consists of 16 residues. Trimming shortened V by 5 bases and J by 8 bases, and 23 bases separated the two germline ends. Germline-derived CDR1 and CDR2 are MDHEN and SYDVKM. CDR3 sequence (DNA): TGTGCCAGCAGTCTCCGGACTGGGCACAGGGCGGGTACGCAGTATTTT. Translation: CASSLRTGHRAGTQYF.

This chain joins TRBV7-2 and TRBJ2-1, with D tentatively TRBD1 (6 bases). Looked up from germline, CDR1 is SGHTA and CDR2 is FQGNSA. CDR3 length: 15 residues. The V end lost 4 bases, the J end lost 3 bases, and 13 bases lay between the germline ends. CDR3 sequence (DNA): TGTGCCAGCAGCTCCACAGGGTTTGGCTACAATGAGCAGTTCTTC. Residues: CASSSTGFGYNEQFF.

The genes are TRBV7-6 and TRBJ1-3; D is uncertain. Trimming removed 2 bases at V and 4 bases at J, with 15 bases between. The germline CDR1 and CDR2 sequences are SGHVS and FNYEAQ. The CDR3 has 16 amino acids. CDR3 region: CASSLSPEGWGNTIYF. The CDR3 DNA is TGTGCCAGCAGCTTAAGTCCAGAGGGCTGGGGAAACACCATATATTTT.

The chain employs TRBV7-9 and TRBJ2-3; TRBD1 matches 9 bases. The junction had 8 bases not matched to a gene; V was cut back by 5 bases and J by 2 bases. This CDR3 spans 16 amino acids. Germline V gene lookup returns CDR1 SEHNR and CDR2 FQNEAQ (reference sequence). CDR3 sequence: CASSPGQGRVTDTQYF. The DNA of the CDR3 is TGTGCCAGCAGCCCCGGACAGGGGAGGGTCACAGATACGCAGTATTTT.

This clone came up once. CDR3 sequence (DNA): TGTGCCAGCAGTGGAGAGAAGAACACCGGGGAGCTGTTTTTT. This encodes CASSGEKNTGELFF. The rearrangement uses TRBV2 and TRBJ2-2, with no clear D. Germline CDR1 reads SNHLY; CDR2 reads FYNNEI. The CDR3 covers 14 residues. The V end was cut by 4 bases, the J end by 1 base, with 7 bases between.

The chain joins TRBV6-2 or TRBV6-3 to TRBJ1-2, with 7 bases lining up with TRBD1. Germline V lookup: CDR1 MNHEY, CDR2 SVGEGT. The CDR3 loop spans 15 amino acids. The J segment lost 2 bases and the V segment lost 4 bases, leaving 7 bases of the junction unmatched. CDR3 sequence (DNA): TGTGCCAGCAGTTTCACGACAGGGTTAAACTATGGCTACACCTTC. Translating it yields CASSFTTGLNYGYTF.

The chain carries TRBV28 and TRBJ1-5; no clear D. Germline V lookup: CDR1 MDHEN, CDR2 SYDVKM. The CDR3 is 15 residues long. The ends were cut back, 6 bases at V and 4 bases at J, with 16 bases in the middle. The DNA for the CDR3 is TGTGCCAGCAGAGAAAGGTCGGGAGCGAATCAGCCCCAGCATTTT. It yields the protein CASRERSGANQPQHF. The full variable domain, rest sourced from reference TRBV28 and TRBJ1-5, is DVKVTQSSRYLVKRTGEKVFLECVQDMDHENMFWYRQDPGLGLRLIYFSYDVKMKEKGDIPEGYSVSREKKERFSLILESASTNQTSMYLCASRERSGANQPQHFGDGTRLSIL.

CDR3 loop: CASSPTGDLQYF. In DNA, the CDR3 is TGTGCCAGCTCACCCACAGGGGATCTTCAGTACTTC. This chain joins TRBV18 and TRBJ2-4, with TRBD1 matching over 7 bases. The junction had 4 bases not matched to a gene; V was cut back by 3 bases and J by 11 bases. The germline gives CDR1 KGHSH, CDR2 LQKENI. The CDR3 covers 12 residues.

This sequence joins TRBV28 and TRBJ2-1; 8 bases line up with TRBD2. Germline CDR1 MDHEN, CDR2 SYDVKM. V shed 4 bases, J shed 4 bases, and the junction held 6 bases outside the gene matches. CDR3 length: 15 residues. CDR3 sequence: CASSSTGTSYNEQFF. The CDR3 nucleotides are TGTGCCAGCAGTTCAACCGGGACTAGTTACAATGAGCAGTTCTTC.

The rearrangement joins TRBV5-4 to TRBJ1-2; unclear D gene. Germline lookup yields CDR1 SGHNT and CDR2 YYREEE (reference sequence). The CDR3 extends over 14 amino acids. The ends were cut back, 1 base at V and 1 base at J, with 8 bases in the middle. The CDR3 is CASSLPPDNYGYTF. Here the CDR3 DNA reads TGTGCCAGCAGCTTGCCGCCAGATAACTATGGCTACACCTTC.

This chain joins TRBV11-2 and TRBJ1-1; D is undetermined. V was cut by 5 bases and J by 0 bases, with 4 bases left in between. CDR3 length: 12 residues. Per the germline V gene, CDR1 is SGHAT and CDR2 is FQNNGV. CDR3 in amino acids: CASSLLNTEAFF. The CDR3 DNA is TGTGCCAGCAGCCTTCTGAACACTGAAGCTTTCTTT.

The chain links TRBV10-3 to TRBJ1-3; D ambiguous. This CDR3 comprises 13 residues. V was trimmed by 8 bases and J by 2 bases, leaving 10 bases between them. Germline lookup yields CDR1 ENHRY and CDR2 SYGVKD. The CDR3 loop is CAIATPPGNTIYF. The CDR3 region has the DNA TGTGCCATCGCGACTCCTCCTGGAAACACCATATATTTT.

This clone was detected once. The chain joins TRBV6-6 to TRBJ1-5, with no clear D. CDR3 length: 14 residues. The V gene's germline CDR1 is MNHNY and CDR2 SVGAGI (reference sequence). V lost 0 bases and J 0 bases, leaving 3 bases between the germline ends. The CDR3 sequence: CASSYSYSNQPQHF. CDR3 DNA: TGTGCCAGCAGTTACTCCTATAGCAATCAGCCCCAGCATTTT.

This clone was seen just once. CDR3 bases: TGTGCCAGCTCACCATCCTTCGGGGGAGGGCCCGGCACAGATACGCAGTATTTT. This encodes CASSPSFGGGPGTDTQYF. V is TRBV18 and J is TRBJ2-3; 7 positions match TRBD2. The CDR3 contains 18 residues. V shed 2 bases, J shed 1 base, and the junction held 12 bases outside the gene matches. CDR1 KGHSH and CDR2 LQKENI come from the germline V gene. Variable domain in full (rest from reference TRBV18 and TRBJ2-3): NAGVMQNPRHLVRRRGQEARLRCSPMKGHSHVYWYRQLPEEGLKFMVYLQKENIIDESGMPKERFSAEFPKEGPSILRIQQVVRGDSAAYFCASSPSFGGGPGTDTQYFGPGTRLTVL.

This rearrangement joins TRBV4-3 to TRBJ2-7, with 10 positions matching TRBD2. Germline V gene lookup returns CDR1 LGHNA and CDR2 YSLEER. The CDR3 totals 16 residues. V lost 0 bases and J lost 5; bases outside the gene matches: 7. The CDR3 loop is CASSQDRLAGAHEQYF. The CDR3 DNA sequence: TGCGCCAGCAGCCAAGACCGGCTAGCGGGAGCCCACGAGCAGTACTTC.

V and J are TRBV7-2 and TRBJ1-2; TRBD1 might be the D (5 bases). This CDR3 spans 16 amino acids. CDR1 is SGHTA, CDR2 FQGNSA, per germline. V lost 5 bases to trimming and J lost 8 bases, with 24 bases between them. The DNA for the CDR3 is TGTGCCAGCAGCCAGGTGGGGGGGTGGACTTCCCCAGGCTACACCTTC. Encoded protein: CASSQVGGWTSPGYTF.

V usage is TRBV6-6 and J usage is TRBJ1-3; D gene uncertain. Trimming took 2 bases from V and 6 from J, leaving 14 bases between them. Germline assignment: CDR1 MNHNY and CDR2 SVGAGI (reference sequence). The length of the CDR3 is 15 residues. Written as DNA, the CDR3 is TGTGCCAGCAGTTACAGGGTGAGGCGGGAAAACACCATATATTTT. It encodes CASSYRVRRENTIYF.